This T cell receptor beta chain was retrieved from a study of T-cell reconstitution after alpha-beta-depleted transplantation in children. This clonotype has just a few counts. Using unique molecular identifiers, the investigators prepared the TCRbeta library. TCRdb reprocessed the PCR reads via MiXCR and lists one record per CDR3 protein. There are 350,000 to 450,000 distinct CDR3 sequences in the sample; 20% occur only once, and 3.8% lies in the top ten. This CDR3 comprises 15 residues. Germline CDR1 is LGHNA and CDR2 is YSLEER. Trimming took off 0 bases at V and 5 bases at J, with 13 bases between the two ends.

The origin of this receptor is a human donor who donated a stem cell graft to a child with acute myeloid leukemia. Material: PBMCs from the stem cell graft donor, obtained from the stem cell graft. The chain uses TRBV4-3 and TRBJ2-5, with no clear D. The chain's CDR3 is CASSQEAVVGETQYF. Here the CDR3 DNA reads TGCGCCAGCAGCCAAGAGGCAGTCGTCGGGGAGACCCAGTACTTC.